This TCR beta chain was recorded in a study of T cell responses to AZD1222 COVID-19 vaccine. TCRdb's copy holds only in-frame clones and misses some; the assay was immunoSEQ multiplex PCR. The sample holds roughly 180,000 clones; 85% to 95% are singletons and the top ten take approximately 1.8%. The J segment lost 5 bases and the V segment lost 3 bases, leaving 7 bases of the junction unmatched. The CDR3 totals 16 residues. Germline V gene data show CDR1 as LNHNV and CDR2 as YYDKDF (reference sequence). Sequencing used peripheral blood, obtained 28 days after the second AZD1222 dose. The chain links TRBV15 to TRBJ1-1; 12 nucleotides agree with TRBD1. The TCR comes from an adult who received the AZD1222 COVID-19 vaccine. This CDR3 is CATSRGGTGGRTEAFF. CDR3 DNA sequence: TGTGCCACCAGCAGGGGAGGGACAGGGGGCCGAACTGAAGCTTTCTTT.